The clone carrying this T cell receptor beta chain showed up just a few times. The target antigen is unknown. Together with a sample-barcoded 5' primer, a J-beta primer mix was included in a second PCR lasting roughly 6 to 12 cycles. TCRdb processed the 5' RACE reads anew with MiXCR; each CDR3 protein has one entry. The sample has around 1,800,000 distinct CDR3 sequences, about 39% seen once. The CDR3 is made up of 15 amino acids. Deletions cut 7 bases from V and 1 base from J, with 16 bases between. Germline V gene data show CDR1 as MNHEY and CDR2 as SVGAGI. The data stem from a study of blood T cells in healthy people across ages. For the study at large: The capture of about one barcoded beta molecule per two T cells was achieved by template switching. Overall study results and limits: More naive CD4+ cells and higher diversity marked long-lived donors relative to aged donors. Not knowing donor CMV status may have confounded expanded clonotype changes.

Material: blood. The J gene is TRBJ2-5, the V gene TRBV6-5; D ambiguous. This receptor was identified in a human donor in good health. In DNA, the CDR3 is TGTGCCAGCAACCAGCGCTCGTATCTCCAAGAGACCCAGTACTTC. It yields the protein CASNQRSYLQETQYF.